Sequencing of this TCR beta chain was carried out in a study of blood T cell repertoires in COVID-19. On the study more broadly: Donors in the United States, Italy and Spain gave samples during acute or convalescent COVID-19. In each case, the material was cDNA or gDNA derived from T cells, B-cell-depleted T cells, or PBMCs.

Trimming cost V 3 bases and J 2 bases; bases outside gene matches: 3. Germline CDR1 and CDR2: SGDLS and YYNGEE. This CDR3 has 15 amino acids. In the authors' methods: Amplified reference gene primers provided the basis for estimating nucleated cell counts. Assay: immunoSEQ multiplex PCR; the TCRdb copy retains only in-frame clones and omits some. V and J calls and clone size are copied from that table; D and trimming were computed from the DNA. The table lists more than 55,000 clones, roughly nine tenths of them singletons. The specimen was peripheral blood. This chain uses TRBV9 with TRBJ2-1, with 9 positions matching TRBD1. The receptor comes from a man aged 50 to 60 with active COVID-19. CDR3 sequence (DNA): TGTGCCAGCAGCGCTGGGGACAGGGCCTACAATGAGCAGTTCTTC. Protein product: CASSAGDRAYNEQFF.